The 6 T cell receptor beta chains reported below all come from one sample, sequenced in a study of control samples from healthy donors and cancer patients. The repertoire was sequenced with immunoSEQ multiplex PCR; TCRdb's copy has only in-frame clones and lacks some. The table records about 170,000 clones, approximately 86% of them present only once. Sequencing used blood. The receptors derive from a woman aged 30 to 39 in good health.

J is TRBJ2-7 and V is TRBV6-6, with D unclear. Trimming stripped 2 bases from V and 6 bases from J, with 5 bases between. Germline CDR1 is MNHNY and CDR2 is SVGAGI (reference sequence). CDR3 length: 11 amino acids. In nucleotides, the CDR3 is TGTGCCAGCAGTTACGCCGGCGAGCAGTACTTC. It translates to CASSYAGEQYF.

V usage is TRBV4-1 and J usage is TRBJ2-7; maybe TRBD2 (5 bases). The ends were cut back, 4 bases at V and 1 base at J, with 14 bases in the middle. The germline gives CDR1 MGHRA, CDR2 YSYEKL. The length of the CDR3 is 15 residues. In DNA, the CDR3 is TGCGCCAGCAGCCGCCAACTAGACCCTTCCTACGAGCAGTACTTC. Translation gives CASSRQLDPSYEQYF.

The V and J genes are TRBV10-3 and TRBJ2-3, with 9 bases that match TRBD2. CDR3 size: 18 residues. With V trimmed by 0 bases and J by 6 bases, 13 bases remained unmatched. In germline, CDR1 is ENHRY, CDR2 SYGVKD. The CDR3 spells CAISESVSGGPKRDTQYF. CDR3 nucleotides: TGTGCCATCAGTGAGTCGGTTAGCGGGGGACCCAAACGGGATACGCAGTATTTT.

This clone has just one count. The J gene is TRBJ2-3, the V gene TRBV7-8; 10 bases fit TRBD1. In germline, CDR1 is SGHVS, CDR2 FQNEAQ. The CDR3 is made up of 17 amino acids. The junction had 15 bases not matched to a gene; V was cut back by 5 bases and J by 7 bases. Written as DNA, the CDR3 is TGTGCCAGCAGCCCGATGACAGGGGGCCCCTTTGAGAATACGCAGTATTTT. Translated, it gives CASSPMTGGPFENTQYF. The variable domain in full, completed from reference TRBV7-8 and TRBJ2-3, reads GAGVSQSPRYKVAKRGQDVALRCDPISGHVSLFWYQQALGQGPEFLTYFQNEAQLDKSGLPSDRFFAERPEGSVSTLKIQRTQQEDSAVYLCASSPMTGGPFENTQYFGPGTRLTVL.

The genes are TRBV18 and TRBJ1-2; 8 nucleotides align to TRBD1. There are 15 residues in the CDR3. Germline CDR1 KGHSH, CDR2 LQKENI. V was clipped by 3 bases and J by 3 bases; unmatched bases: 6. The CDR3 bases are TGTGCCAGCTCACCGGGGACAGGCGGCTACTATGGCTACACCTTC. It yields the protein CASSPGTGGYYGYTF.

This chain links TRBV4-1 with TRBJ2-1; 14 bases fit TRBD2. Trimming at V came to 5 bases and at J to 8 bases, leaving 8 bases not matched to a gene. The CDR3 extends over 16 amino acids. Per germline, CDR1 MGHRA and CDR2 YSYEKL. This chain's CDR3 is CASSAFAGLAGDEQFF. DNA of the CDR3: TGCGCCAGCAGCGCCTTTGCGGGACTAGCGGGAGATGAGCAGTTCTTC.